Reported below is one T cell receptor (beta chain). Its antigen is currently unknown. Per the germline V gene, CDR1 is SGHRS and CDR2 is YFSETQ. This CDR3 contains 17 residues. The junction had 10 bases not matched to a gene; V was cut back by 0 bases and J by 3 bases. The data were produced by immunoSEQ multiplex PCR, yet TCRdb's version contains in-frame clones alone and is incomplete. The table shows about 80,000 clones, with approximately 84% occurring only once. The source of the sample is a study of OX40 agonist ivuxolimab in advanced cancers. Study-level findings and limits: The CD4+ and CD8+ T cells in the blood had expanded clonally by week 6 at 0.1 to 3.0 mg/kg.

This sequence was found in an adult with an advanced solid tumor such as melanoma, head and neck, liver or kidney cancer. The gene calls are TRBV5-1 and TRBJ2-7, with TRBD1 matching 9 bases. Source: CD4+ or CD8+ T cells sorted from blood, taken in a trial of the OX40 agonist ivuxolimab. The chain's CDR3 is CASSLETGTGIGYEQYF. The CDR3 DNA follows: TGCGCCAGCAGCTTGGAAACCGGGACAGGGATTGGCTACGAGCAGTACTTC.